This entry is about one TCR beta chain. Germline V gene sequence: CDR1 SEHNR, CDR2 FQNEAQ (reference sequence). The CDR3 spans 15 residues. Trimming took 5 bases from V and 4 from J, leaving 16 bases between them. This record comes from a study of blood T cell repertoires in COVID-19. Study at large: Sample material is recorded as cDNA or gDNA derived from T cells, B-cell-depleted T cells, or PBMCs.

As handled by the study authors: Quantification of nucleated cells was approximated via reference gene primer amplification. TCRdb's copy holds only in-frame clones and misses some; the assay was immunoSEQ multiplex PCR. V, J and clone size were drawn from that table, and D and trimming were deduced from the DNA. The table has about 150,000 clones, around 85% seen once. The sequence was collected from a woman aged 70-85 years with acute or convalescent COVID-19. Sequences were obtained from peripheral blood. The rearrangement links TRBV7-9 to TRBJ2-3, with TRBD2 as a possible D gene (6 bases). The CDR3 protein is CASSVTGTVADTQYF. Written as DNA, the CDR3 is TGTGCCAGCAGCGTGACCGGGACTGTCGCAGATACGCAGTATTTT.